Sequencing of this T cell receptor (beta chain) was carried out in a study of CXCR3-negative and CXCR3-positive naive CD8 T cells (dated 2019 in TCRdb). Turning to the overall study: In total, roughly 140 million TRB reads were obtained, which works out to roughly 1.5 +/- 0.3 million reads per library. Diversity and physicochemical repertoire analyses were performed on some 10 donors pooled from two independent experiments. The TRBV-TRBJ cluster analysis covered naive subsets from several donors and memory cells from 3 donors. On the study overall, not on this receptor specifically: Because surface CD5, which has been linked to self-reactivity in mice, was comparable between naive subsets, TCR interaction strength was also inferred from TRB CDR3 physicochemical properties. CXCR3 expression partially decreased after cryopreservation, so most assays used freshly isolated PBMCs. Comparably high repertoire diversity was found in both naive subsets, whereas much lower repertoire diversity was found in memory CD8+ T cells. Within the same donor, TRBV-TRBJ usage looked similar between naive CXCR3-negative and CXCR3-positive cells, but memory cells had distinct patterns.

About this clonotype itself: Its antigen remains undetermined.

For each CD8+ T cell subset, flow sorting was done in triplicate, and roughly 310,000 cells per subset went directly into RLT lysis buffer. Using standard density gradient centrifugation, peripheral blood mononuclear cells were isolated from buffy coats. An RNeasy Mini Kit was used to extract total RNA from the sorted cells. From the cysteine up to the phenylalanine, the CDR3 has a length of 16 residues. Only the protein is on record. The germline V gene (reference sequence) yields MNHNY for CDR1 and SVGAGI for CDR2. The instrument was a NextSeq 550. The Human TCR Profiling Kit (MiLaboratory) was used to make UMI-labeled 5' RACE TRB cDNA libraries. cDNA synthesis used the entire amount of extracted RNA, and PCR amplification then used the entire amount of cDNA produced. Libraries were prepared in parallel with an identical number of PCR cycles. The authors' pipeline ran thus. MIGEC and MiXCR extracted about 50,000 +/- 9,200 unique UMI-labeled TRB cDNA molecules per library, requiring at least two reads per UMI. An average of approximately 40,000 +/- 10,000 functional in-frame TRB CDR3 nucleotide clonotypes without stop codons was found per library. After downsampling to 5000 UMI-labeled TRB molecules per sample, diversity metrics such as normalized Shannon-Wiener and Chao1 were calculated in VDJtools. VDJtools computed clonotype-size-weighted physicochemical properties of the central five CDR3 residues: interaction energy, strength, volume and Kidera factor 4. Each CDR3 protein sequence appears as one entry after TCRdb reprocessed the reads, and no DNA is included. These V and J calls originate from TCRdb's pipeline instead of the authors' own analysis. The table kept for this sample lists roughly 29,000 distinct CDR3 sequences. The top ten clonotypes cover roughly 10% of the sample.

Specimen: memory CD8+ T cells from blood. The cell subset or site label on this specimen signifies: conventional CD8+ memory T cells (TMEM), sorted as controls. This TCR was sampled from a human donor in good health. Some clones in this sample may be carry-over from other donors' samples. Recombination joined TRBV6-6 with TRBJ2-7; no DNA is available, so the TRBD1 call from TCRdb remains unchecked. The CDR3 sequence is CASSYSAGNRAYEQYF.